This T cell receptor (beta chain) was observed in a study of blood T cell repertoires in COVID-19 (dated by TCRdb to 2020 to 2022). Study-wide context: Collaborator samples came from the United States, Italy and Spain and covered acute and convalescent phases of COVID-19. The samples were drawn from the first 160 participants of the ongoing ImmuneRACE study and from under 1,500 subjects provided by 6 global collaborators. Subjects who had been exposed to COVID-19, were actively infected with it, or had recovered from it provided the deeply sampled blood TCRbeta repertoires that made up the dataset. The material from the prospective study consisted of cDNA or gDNA derived from T cells, B-cell-depleted T cells, or PBMCs. The repertoires were released in a freely available public database meant as a resource for research on the immune response to SARS-CoV-2. Where HLA class I and class II types were available, the types were taken from metadata supplied by the sample provider, not from assay-based typing. Nearly every sample came with metadata listing a de-identified subject ID, COVID-19 status, age in years and sex. Overall study outcomes, separate from this receptor: How much clinical and demographic metadata was included differed by source and by participant, and the metadata was provided uncurated.

TCRbeta CDR3 regions were amplified from genomic DNA by means of the immunoSEQ Assay, a bias-controlled multiplex PCR. The authors processed their data as follows. The number of nucleated cells in each sample was estimated from the amplification of reference gene primers within the assay. Sequence reads were collapsed and filtered to measure the absolute abundance of every unique TCRbeta CDR3 rearrangement. For each sample, productive Simpson clonality was calculated by taking the square root of Simpson's diversity index across productive rearrangements. What TCRdb holds here is the immuneACCESS table cut down to in-frame rearrangements. Part of the clones is not present; checked against another copy, under half of the missing clones reflect an unresolved V gene, and the others are unexplained. V, J and clone size are those of that table, while D and trimming were read from the DNA. The sample yields around 500,000 clones; about 88% were counted once. The ten largest clonotypes hold 7% to 10% of the sample.

In the germline V gene (reference sequence), CDR1 corresponds to MNHEY and CDR2 to SMNVEV. The CDR3 numbers 14 residues from cysteine through phenylalanine. The retained sequence is limited to the CDR3, 42 bases, with the frame set at the first base. V loses 6 bases at its end and J loses 5 bases; junction bases beyond the gene matches: 5. A single count supports this clone. Its binding antigen is unknown. Qualities for individual bases were not recorded, and no much larger clone is one base off. Enrolling through a virtual design, the prospective study's participants ranged in age from roughly 18 to 90 years and lived across roughly 24 United States geographic areas. In the prospective study, cohorts were assigned on the basis of participant-reported clinical history obtained from a screening survey and a study questionnaire. ImmuneRACE Cohort 3 recovered participants were defined by two consecutive negative NP/OP PCR tests, healthcare professional clearance, or symptom resolution. In the prospective study, mobile phlebotomists collected whole blood, serum and a nasopharyngeal or oropharyngeal swab from each participant. Prospective study participants could optionally give additional blood draws and questionnaires over a 2-month period. Before DNA extraction, blood samples from the prospective study were shipped at room temperature or frozen.

Recombination linked TRBV27 to TRBJ2-5; 11 central nucleotides agree with TRBD1. This clonotype was obtained from a woman aged 55-75 years who had recovered from COVID-19. Specimen: PBMCs or T cells enriched from blood (not recorded which). The nucleotide sequence is given as TGTGCCAGCAGGGACCGGGACAGGGGGGAGACCCAGTACTTC. It codes for CASRDRDRGETQYF.